Shown below are 5 T cell receptor beta chains from a single sample sequenced in a study of T cell responses to AZD1222 COVID-19 vaccine. Libraries were prepared by immunoSEQ multiplex PCR; TCRdb keeps only in-frame clonotypes and omits some of them. The data show about 140,000 clones, approximately 92% seen once. The sample in question was peripheral blood, obtained 28 days after the second AZD1222 dose. The receptors stem from an adult who received the AZD1222 COVID-19 vaccine.

V gene TRBV7-2 combines with J gene TRBJ2-1, with TRBD2 matching 9 bases. Germline V CDR1 and CDR2: SGHTA, FQGNSA. V gave up 3 bases and J gave up 3 bases; unmatched junction bases: 3. The CDR3 consists of 15 residues. The CDR3 sequence: CASSLSSGVYNEQFF. The CDR3 nucleotides are TGTGCCAGCAGCTTGTCTAGCGGGGTCTACAATGAGCAGTTCTTC.

The rearrangement uses TRBV28 and TRBJ1-2, with a tentative D call TRBD1 (5 bases). With 5 bases removed from V and 6 bases from J, the gap between germline ends came to 10 bases. Germline V gives CDR1 MDHEN, CDR2 SYDVKM. The CDR3 sequence is 12 residues long. CDR3 bases: TGTGCCAGCAGTCCCCCGGGGGATGGCTACACCTTC. This translates into CASSPPGDGYTF.

This chain uses TRBV28 with TRBJ2-7; D might be TRBD1 (5 bases). Deletions cut 6 bases from V and 1 base from J, with 22 bases between. The CDR3 length is 17 residues. Looked up from germline, CDR1 is MDHEN and CDR2 is SYDVKM. CDR3 amino acids: CASRPAPGTGWSYEQYF. CDR3 DNA: TGTGCCAGCAGACCAGCTCCAGGAACAGGTTGGTCCTACGAGCAGTACTTC. Drawing the rest from reference TRBV28 and TRBJ2-7, the complete variable domain is DVKVTQSSRYLVKRTGEKVFLECVQDMDHENMFWYRQDPGLGLRLIYFSYDVKMKEKGDIPEGYSVSREKKERFSLILESASTNQTSMYLCASRPAPGTGWSYEQYFGPGTRLTVT.

The genes are TRBV3-1 (or the pseudogene TRBV3-2) and TRBJ1-3; no reliable D call. Trimming pared 5 bases from V and 0 bases from J, leaving 14 bases between. CDR1 is LGHDT and CDR2 is YNNKEL in the germline V gene (reference sequence). The CDR3 totals 16 residues. CDR3 sequence: CASSMTKGFSGNTIYF. The CDR3 DNA reads TGTGCCAGCAGCATGACCAAAGGCTTCTCTGGAAACACCATATATTTT.

The J gene is TRBJ2-5, the V gene TRBV4-2; 14 nucleotides agree with TRBD2. Germline V gene lookup returns CDR1 LGHNA and CDR2 YNFKEQ. Trimming at V came to 4 bases and at J to 5 bases, leaving 6 bases not matched to a gene. The CDR3 contains 16 residues. The CDR3, as DNA: TGTGCCAGCAGCCGGGGACTAGCGGGAGAGGAGGAGACCCAGTACTTC. Translated: CASSRGLAGEEETQYF.